The 22 T cell receptor beta chains below all came from one sample that was sequenced in a study of cytomegalovirus exposure and HLA in healthy donors. PCR was performed using 60 Vbeta and 13 Jbeta primers. Sequenced by immunoSEQ multiplex PCR; TCRdb stores in-frame clones only, minus some. Of about 120,000 clones detected, roughly 65% appear once; the ten largest clones hold less than 12%. The sequencing input was PBMCs. The receptors derive from a man aged 35-49 years in good health and CMV-seropositive.

This chain joins TRBV7-9 and TRBJ2-5, with D perhaps TRBD1 (6 bases). Germline V lookup: CDR1 SEHNR, CDR2 FQNEAQ (reference sequence). The length of the CDR3 is 15 residues. V lost 5 bases, J lost 5 bases, and 18 bases lay in between. The CDR3: CASSQYYDRPETQYF. The CDR3 bases are TGTGCCAGCAGCCAATACTACGACAGGCCGGAGACCCAGTACTTC.

This clone was counted between two and nine times. V and J are TRBV28 and TRBJ2-7; TRBD1 agrees at 8 bases. CDR1 is MDHEN, CDR2 SYDVKM, per germline. V lost 2 bases and J lost 0; bases outside the gene matches: 3. The CDR3 extends over 15 amino acids. The CDR3 spells CASSLGQGPSYEQYF. The CDR3 DNA is TGTGCCAGCAGTTTAGGACAGGGACCCTCCTACGAGCAGTACTTC.

This clone was picked up a small number of times. The chain is built from TRBV19 and TRBJ2-2, with D perhaps TRBD2 (6 bases). Germline V gene data show CDR1 as LNHDA and CDR2 as SQIVND (reference sequence). The germline V and J ends were trimmed by 4 bases and 7 bases, with 16 bases remaining between them. This CDR3 has 15 amino acids. The CDR3 is CASSRSGVLDGELFF. CDR3 bases: TGTGCCAGTAGTAGGTCGGGGGTTCTGGACGGGGAGCTGTTTTTT.

This chain joins TRBV19 and TRBJ2-7, with 8 positions matching TRBD1. CDR1 is LNHDA and CDR2 is SQIVND in the germline V gene (reference sequence). This CDR3 has 15 residues. Losses at the gene ends were 3 bases for V and 4 bases for J; bases not matched to a gene: 8. CDR3 DNA: TGTGCCAGTAGTATTGTTCCAGGGGGCAATTACGAGCAGTACTTC. Encoded protein: CASSIVPGGNYEQYF.

The chain is built from TRBV29-1 and TRBJ2-5; a possible D gene is TRBD2 (6 bases). V was cut by 1 base and J by 1 base, with 7 bases left in between. CDR3 length: 13 amino acids. Per germline, CDR1 SQVTM and CDR2 ANQGSEA. CDR3 protein: CSVEGDSQETQYF. Here the CDR3 DNA reads TGCAGCGTTGAAGGGGACTCCCAAGAGACCCAGTACTTC.

V usage is TRBV2 and J usage is TRBJ2-7, with TRBD1 matching 10 bases. The CDR3 is 14 amino acids. V shed 6 bases, J shed 0 bases, and the junction held 2 bases outside the gene matches. CDR1 is SNHLY, CDR2 FYNNEI, per germline. CDR3 region: CASRRTGGSYEQYF. The CDR3 nucleotides read TGTGCCAGCAGGAGGACAGGGGGCTCCTACGAGCAGTACTTC.

The chain carries TRBV7-2 and TRBJ2-7, with 9 bases fitting TRBD1. CDR3 length: 15 amino acids. Trimming took 5 bases from V and 2 from J; bases not matched to a gene: 7. The germline CDR1 and CDR2 sequences are SGHTA and FQGNSA. CDR3 in DNA: TGTGCCAGCAGCCCAACCGGGACAGGGACCTACGAGCAGTACTTC. Protein: CASSPTGTGTYEQYF.

This chain joins TRBV7-9 and TRBJ2-4, with TRBD1 matching 7 bases. Looked up from germline, CDR1 is SEHNR and CDR2 is FQNEAQ (reference sequence). The CDR3 has 17 residues. V shed 2 bases, J shed 0 bases, and the junction held 7 bases outside the gene matches. CDR3 in amino acids: CASSLSWDSLAKNIQYF. The DNA for the CDR3 is TGTGCCAGCAGCTTATCCTGGGACAGCCTAGCCAAAAACATTCAGTACTTC.

The rearrangement joins TRBV30 to TRBJ2-1; 8 bases line up with TRBD1. This CDR3 is 13 amino acids long. Unmatched junction bases numbered 6, after V lost 4 bases and J lost 7 bases. Germline-derived CDR1 and CDR2 are GTSNPN and SVGIG (reference sequence). DNA of the CDR3: TGTGCCTGGAAGGGGGACAGGTATAATGAGCAGTTCTTC. Protein sequence: CAWKGDRYNEQFF.

Sample share makes this clone medium-sized. The chain joins TRBV5-6 to TRBJ2-1, with 8 bases lining up with TRBD1. V dropped 4 bases and J dropped 4; count of bases not matched to a gene: 7. The V gene's germline CDR1 is SGHDT and CDR2 YYEEEE. This CDR3 region has 15 residues. The CDR3 sequence is CASSTRDRSYNEQFF. In nucleotides, the CDR3 is TGTGCCAGCAGCACCAGGGACAGGTCTTACAATGAGCAGTTCTTC.

The chain combines TRBV5-4 with TRBJ2-7, with 7 bases that match TRBD1. Losses at the gene ends were 4 bases for V and 3 bases for J; bases not matched to a gene: 4. Germline V lookup: CDR1 SGHNT, CDR2 YYREEE (reference sequence). CDR3 length equals 13 residues. The CDR3 DNA sequence: TGTGCCAGCAGCCTGAGGGGGCACTACGAGCAGTACTTC. Its protein product is CASSLRGHYEQYF. Variable domain in full (rest from reference TRBV5-4 and TRBJ2-7): ETGVTQSPTHLIKTRGQQVTLRCSSQSGHNTVSWYQQALGQGPQFIFQYYREEENGRGNFPPRFSGLQFPNYSSELNVNALELDDSALYLCASSLRGHYEQYFGPGTRLTVT.

This chain joins TRBV15 and TRBJ1-2; D unresolved. Trimming took off 8 bases at V and 4 bases at J, with 17 bases between the two ends. This CDR3 has 14 residues. The germline gives CDR1 LNHNV, CDR2 YYDKDF (reference sequence). In DNA form, the CDR3 reads TGTGCCACCGTGGAGGACTATACATCCTATGGCTACACCTTC. This translates into CATVEDYTSYGYTF.

The chain links TRBV13 to TRBJ2-7, with 11 bases that match TRBD2. J lost 5 bases, V lost 6 bases, and 3 bases had no gene match. This CDR3 has 13 amino acids. The germline gives CDR1 PRHDT, CDR2 FYEKMQ (reference sequence). The CDR3 here is CASRLAGADEQYF. CDR3 DNA: TGTGCCAGCAGACTAGCGGGAGCCGACGAGCAGTACTTC.

This chain links TRBV19 with TRBJ2-5; TRBD1 might be the D (5 bases). This CDR3 comprises 12 residues. Germline V gene sequence: CDR1 LNHDA, CDR2 SQIVND (reference sequence). V dropped 7 bases and J dropped 2 bases, with 8 bases sitting between them. The CDR3 DNA follows: TGTGCCAGTATAGGGGAACAAGAGACCCAGTACTTC. It yields the protein CASIGEQETQYF.

This rearrangement joins TRBV4-2 to TRBJ2-7; TRBD1 might be the D (6 bases). This CDR3 is built from 15 residues. The germline V gene has CDR1 LGHNA and CDR2 YNFKEQ. V was pared by 0 bases and J by 0 bases, with 9 bases between. The CDR3, as DNA: TGTGCCAGCAGCCAAGACAGGGGATACTCCTACGAGCAGTACTTC. It translates to CASSQDRGYSYEQYF.

The CDR3 sequence is CASSQDPRGTTYEQYF. The CDR3 DNA is TGTGCCAGCAGCCAGGATCCTAGGGGGACAACCTACGAGCAGTACTTC. The chain employs TRBV7-9 and TRBJ2-7; maybe TRBD1 (6 bases). Germline CDR1 is SEHNR and CDR2 is FQNEAQ (reference sequence). Deletions cut 5 bases from V and 2 bases from J, with 19 bases between. This CDR3 is 16 amino acids long.

V is TRBV7-2 and J is TRBJ1-3; possible D gene TRBD1, 5 bases. This CDR3 has 14 amino acids. Trimming took 5 bases from V and 4 from J, leaving 12 bases between them. Looked up from germline, CDR1 is SGHTA and CDR2 is FQGNSA. CDR3 region: CASSARTRGNTIYF. CDR3 nucleotides: TGTGCCAGCAGCGCCAGGACACGGGGAAACACCATATATTTT. Complete variable domain (other parts from reference TRBV7-2 and TRBJ1-3): GAGVSQSPSNKVTEKGKDVELRCDPISGHTALYWYRQSLGQGLEFLIYFQGNSAPDKSGLPSDRFSAERTGGSVSTLTIQRTQQEDSAVYLCASSARTRGNTIYFGEGSWLTVV.

This clone was seen more than once but under ten times. This sequence joins TRBV11-2 and TRBJ2-7, with TRBD2 matching over 10 bases. Per germline, CDR1 SGHAT and CDR2 FQNNGV. The length of the CDR3 is 15 residues. The trim removed 2 bases at V and 6 bases at J, leaving 7 bases unmatched. CDR3 region: CASSLSGLASREQYF. The CDR3 coding sequence is TGTGCCAGCAGCTTATCGGGACTAGCGTCTCGCGAGCAGTACTTC. Using reference TRBV11-2 and TRBJ2-7 for the parts outside the CDR3, the full variable domain is EAGVAQSPRYKIIEKRQSVAFWCNPISGHATLYWYQQILGQGPKLLIQFQNNGVVDDSQLPKDRFSAERLKGVDSTLKIQPAKLEDSAVYLCASSLSGLASREQYFGPGTRLTVT.

The V and J genes are TRBV18 and TRBJ2-1, with D tentatively TRBD1 (6 bases). CDR3 size: 15 residues. Germline V CDR1 and CDR2: KGHSH, LQKENI. Trimming stripped 6 bases from V and 3 bases from J, with 15 bases between. The CDR3 loop reads CASSLRTADYNEQFF. The CDR3 DNA follows: TGTGCCAGCTCCTTGCGGACAGCGGACTACAATGAGCAGTTCTTC.

This clone was detected only once. The CDR3 is CASSLGTGAGDTEAFF. CDR3 coding DNA: TGCGCCAGCAGCTTGGGGACCGGGGCAGGGGACACTGAAGCTTTCTTT. This chain joins TRBV5-1 and TRBJ1-1, with D possibly TRBD1 on 6 matching bases. Looked up from germline, CDR1 is SGHRS and CDR2 is YFSETQ. This CDR3 is built from 16 residues. V was trimmed by 0 bases and J by 3 bases, leaving 15 bases between them.

The gene calls are TRBV5-4 and TRBJ1-6, with a weak D call TRBD1 (6 bases). CDR3 length: 17 residues. Trimming cost V 1 base and J 4 bases, with 15 bases left between them. Looked up from germline, CDR1 is SGHNT and CDR2 is YYREEE (reference sequence). This CDR3 reads CASSLRNGQTYNSPLHF. The CDR3 nucleotides are TGTGCCAGCAGCTTGAGGAACGGACAGACGTATAATTCACCCCTCCACTTT. Looking up the rest from reference TRBV5-4 and TRBJ1-6 gives the full variable domain: ETGVTQSPTHLIKTRGQQVTLRCSSQSGHNTVSWYQQALGQGPQFIFQYYREEENGRGNFPPRFSGLQFPNYSSELNVNALELDDSALYLCASSLRNGQTYNSPLHFGNGTRLTVT.

This clone was observed once. The rearrangement joins TRBV28 to TRBJ2-3; no definite D call. Between the trimmed V and J ends, which lost 3 bases and 2 bases, there was a span of 15 bases. The CDR3 has 16 residues. The V gene's germline CDR1 is MDHEN and CDR2 SYDVKM. The CDR3 spells CASSLRPTLYTDTQYF. CDR3 nucleotides: TGTGCCAGCAGTTTGCGGCCTACCCTTTACACAGATACGCAGTATTTT.